A selection of T cell receptor beta chains follows, all from one sample in a study of T cell responses to AZD1222 COVID-19 vaccine. Profiled with immunoSEQ multiplex PCR; TCRdb holds only in-frame clones, not every one. Among almost 70,000 clones listed, 83% were seen once. The material was peripheral blood, obtained 28 days after the second AZD1222 dose. These receptors were obtained from an adult who received the AZD1222 COVID-19 vaccine. Each CDR3 is given with its conserved first and last residue. The order of the fields is D gene, V gene, J gene, clone size, CDR3 protein, CDR3 DNA. D genes are given only for firm matches. The listing skips clone size in some rows; elsewhere it reads once, few, many or a size class.

TRBD1	TRBV5-5	TRBJ2-2	-	CASRWDSANTGELFF	TGTGCCAGCAGATGGGACAGCGCGAACACCGGGGAGCTGTTTTTT
-	TRBV27	TRBJ2-1	-	CASSLGRQGRYNEQFF	TGTGCCAGCAGTTTAGGGCGGCAGGGGCGATACAATGAGCAGTTCTTC
TRBD1	TRBV12-3/TRBV12-4	TRBJ2-7	-	CASQGQETYEQYF	TGTGCCAGCCAGGGACAGGAAACCTACGAGCAGTACTTC
-	TRBV6-5	TRBJ1-2	-	CASSPDRYYGYTF	TGTGCCAGCAGCCCAGACAGGTACTATGGCTACACCTTC
-	TRBV7-6	TRBJ2-3	-	CASSLAPSTDTQYF	TGTGCCAGCAGCTTAGCCCCCAGCACAGATACGCAGTATTTT
TRBD2	TRBV19	TRBJ2-7	-	CASSRGGTSYEQYF	TGTGCCAGTAGTAGGGGAGGGACCTCCTACGAGCAGTACTTC
TRBD2	TRBV20-1	TRBJ2-7	-	CSASSSGSGRGVEQYF	TGCAGTGCGAGTTCAAGCGGGAGTGGTAGGGGAGTCGAGCAGTACTTC
TRBD2	TRBV4-2	TRBJ2-7	-	CASSQERELAGSSYEQYF	TGTGCCAGCAGCCAAGAAAGGGAGCTAGCGGGGAGTTCCTACGAGCAGTACTTC
-	TRBV20-1	TRBJ1-1	-	CSAARGAGAFF	TGCAGTGCCGCCCGGGGCGCGGGGGCTTTCTTT
-	TRBV7-6	TRBJ2-1	-	CASSLAFGIEQFF	TGTGCCAGCAGCTTAGCGTTCGGGATTGAGCAGTTCTTC
-	TRBV28	TRBJ1-3	-	CASSLAGPGNTIYF	TGTGCCAGCAGTTTAGCGGGACCCGGAAACACCATATATTTT
TRBD1	TRBV18	TRBJ2-3	-	CASSERQGTTDTQYF	TGTGCCAGCTCAGAAAGACAGGGTACGACAGATACGCAGTATTTT
TRBD1	TRBV5-1	TRBJ1-3	-	CASSPVGDSLGNTIYF	TGCGCCAGCAGTCCGGTGGGGGACAGCCTAGGGAACACCATATATTTT
-	TRBV5-6	TRBJ2-5	-	CASSLEETQYF	TGTGCCAGCAGTCTCGAAGAGACCCAGTACTTC
-	TRBV19	TRBJ1-1	-	CASSIWSPQNTEAFF	TGTGCCAGTAGTATTTGGTCCCCACAGAACACTGAAGCTTTCTTT
-	TRBV29-1	TRBJ1-1	-	CSVVSVMNTEAFF	TGCAGCGTTGTATCAGTGATGAACACTGAAGCTTTCTTT
-	TRBV7-8	TRBJ2-6	-	CASSLNYGTAGANVLTF	TGTGCCAGCAGCTTAAATTACGGGACGGCCGGGGCCAACGTCCTGACTTTC
TRBD1	TRBV27	TRBJ1-2	-	CASSPPGQGEGYTF	TGTGCCAGCAGTCCACCGGGACAGGGGGAGGGCTACACCTTC
TRBD1	TRBV6-1	TRBJ2-1	-	CASSDTNRDSEQFF	TGTGCCAGCAGTGACACCAACCGGGACAGTGAGCAGTTCTTC
-	TRBV12-3/TRBV12-4	TRBJ2-7	few	CASSRFLYEQYF	TGTGCCAGCAGTAGATTTCTCTACGAGCAGTACTTC
TRBD1	TRBV12-5	TRBJ1-2	-	CASGPGQGNSSGYTF	TGTGCTAGTGGGCCAGGACAGGGTAATTCCAGTGGCTACACCTTC
-	TRBV19	TRBJ1-2	-	CATEGPRGGYTF	TGTGCCACCGAGGGCCCACGAGGGGGCTACACCTTC
-	TRBV6-1	TRBJ2-7	-	CASSEDTGPLGEQYF	TGTGCCAGCAGTGAAGATACAGGGCCCTTGGGGGAGCAGTACTTC
-	TRBV11-3	TRBJ2-4	-	CASSSPTQGLTKNIQYF	TGTGCCAGCAGCTCGCCCACCCAGGGGTTAACCAAAAACATTCAGTACTTC
TRBD1	TRBV19	TRBJ1-6	-	CASQQGANSPLHF	TGTGCCAGTCAGCAGGGGGCTAATTCACCCCTCCACTTT
-	TRBV6-5	TRBJ1-2	-	CASRDSGPNF	TGTGCCAGCAGGGATTCGGGCCCAAACTTC
-	TRBV29-1	TRBJ2-7	-	CSVSTTPYEQYF	TGCAGCGTTTCGACTACCCCCTACGAGCAGTACTTC
-	TRBV7-9	TRBJ1-2	-	CASSRGPFDYGYTF	TGTGCCAGCAGCCGCGGACCCTTCGACTATGGCTACACCTTC
-	TRBV19	TRBJ1-5	few	CASGDIRNQPQHF	TGTGCCAGTGGCGACATCCGTAATCAGCCCCAGCATTTT
TRBD2	TRBV24-1	TRBJ2-2	-	CATSGLAGGSSGELFF	TGTGCCACCAGTGGCCTAGCGGGAGGGTCGTCCGGGGAGCTGTTTTTT
-	TRBV11-2	TRBJ2-7	-	CASSLSPSFYEQYF	TGTGCCAGCAGCTTATCCCCTAGCTTCTACGAGCAGTACTTC
TRBD2	TRBV5-1	TRBJ2-1	few	CASRVSGGPYNEQFF	TGCGCCAGCAGAGTAAGCGGGGGGCCGTACAATGAGCAGTTCTTC
-	TRBV19	TRBJ2-3	-	CASSIRASTDTQYF	TGTGCCAGTAGTATACGGGCGAGCACAGATACGCAGTATTTT
-	TRBV10-3	TRBJ2-6	-	CAISDSLSGANVLTF	TGTGCCATCAGTGACAGCTTATCTGGGGCCAACGTCCTGACTTTC
TRBD2	TRBV2	TRBJ2-7	-	CASGSGVSSYEQYF	TGTGCCAGCGGAAGCGGGGTAAGCTCCTACGAGCAGTACTTC
TRBD1	TRBV6-5	TRBJ2-7	-	CASTGQGEQYF	TGTGCCAGCACCGGACAGGGAGAGCAGTACTTC
-	TRBV6-5	TRBJ2-4	-	CASSYGGLAKNIQYF	TGTGCCAGCAGTTACGGAGGGTTAGCCAAAAACATTCAGTACTTC
-	TRBV10-3	TRBJ1-6	-	CAISEKPGRDSPLHF	TGTGCCATCAGTGAAAAACCGGGACGGGATTCACCCCTCCACTTT
-	TRBV2	TRBJ1-1	-	CASNLREEGEAFF	TGTGCCAGCAACCTGCGTGAGGAGGGTGAAGCTTTCTTT